This T cell receptor beta chain emerged from a study of blood T cell repertoires in COVID-19. On the study more broadly: Sites in the United States, Italy and Spain provided acute and convalescent COVID-19 samples. The analysed material was cDNA or gDNA that came from T cells, B-cell-depleted T cells, or PBMCs.

This CDR3 region has 15 residues. Germline V CDR1 and CDR2: MNHEY, SMNVEV (reference sequence). Trimming at V came to 5 bases and at J to 8 bases, leaving 9 bases not matched to a gene. Per the authors' pipeline: Estimation of nucleated cell counts was performed using reference gene primer amplification. Clones were read by immunoSEQ multiplex PCR, and TCRdb kept only the in-frame ones, dropping some. From that table come the V and J calls and clone size; the DNA was used to work out D and trimming. Among 200,000 or so clones listed, 84% were seen once. The V gene is TRBV27, the J gene TRBJ2-1, with 10 bases aligning to TRBD1. The source of this sequence is a woman in her 70s with active or convalescent COVID-19. The sequenced material came from peripheral blood. The CDR3 region has the DNA TGTGCCAGCAGTAGACAGGGGGCGTACTTCGATGAGCAGTTCTTC. Residues: CASSRQGAYFDEQFF.